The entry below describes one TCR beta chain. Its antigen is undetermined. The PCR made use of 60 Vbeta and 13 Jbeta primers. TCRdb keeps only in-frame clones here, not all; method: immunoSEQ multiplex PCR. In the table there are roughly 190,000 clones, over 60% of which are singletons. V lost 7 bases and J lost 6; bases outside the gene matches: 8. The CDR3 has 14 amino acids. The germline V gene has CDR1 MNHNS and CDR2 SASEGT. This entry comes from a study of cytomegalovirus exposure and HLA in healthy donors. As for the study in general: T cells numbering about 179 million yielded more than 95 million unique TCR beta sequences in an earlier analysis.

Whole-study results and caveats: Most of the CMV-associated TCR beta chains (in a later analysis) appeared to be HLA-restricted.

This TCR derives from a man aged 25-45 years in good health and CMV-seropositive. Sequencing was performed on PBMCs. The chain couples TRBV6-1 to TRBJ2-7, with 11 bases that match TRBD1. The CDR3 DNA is TGTGCCAGCAAAGCGGACAGGGGGCTTGGCGAGCAGTACTTC. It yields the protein CASKADRGLGEQYF.